Listed below are T cell receptor beta chains from one sample, sequenced in a study of response to subunit inactivated influenza vaccine. TCRdb reanalysed the RT-PCR reads using MiXCR and keeps one entry per CDR3 protein. The sample includes 700,000 to 800,000 distinct CDR3 sequences, approximately 17% of them seen just once. The material sequenced was PBMCs from blood, taken around 5 days after vaccination. Every receptor here comes from a man aged 50-59 years who received an inactivated influenza vaccine. Each CDR3 is given with its conserved first and last residue. The order of the fields is V gene, J gene, clone size, D gene, CDR3 protein, CDR3 DNA. D genes are given only for firm matches. Only part of the rows carry a size: once, few, many, or a class if the clone is expanded.

v_gene: TRBV11-2; j_gene: TRBJ2-1; abundance: few; d_gene: NA; CDR3aa: CASSLDWVGNEQFF; CDR3nt: TGTGCCAGCAGCTTAGATTGGGTCGGAAATGAGCAGTTCTTC
v_gene: TRBV5-6; j_gene: TRBJ2-1; abundance: NA; d_gene: TRBD2; CDR3aa: CASLGPGLVFGSYNEQFF; CDR3nt: TGTGCCAGCCTTGGGCCGGGACTAGTGTTCGGCTCCTACAATGAGCAGTTCTTC
v_gene: TRBV12-3/TRBV12-4; j_gene: TRBJ2-1; abundance: few; d_gene: NA; CDR3aa: CASSKARANEQFF; CDR3nt: TGTGCCAGCAGTAAAGCACGGGCTAATGAGCAGTTCTTC
v_gene: TRBV12-3/TRBV12-4; j_gene: TRBJ2-2; abundance: few; d_gene: NA; CDR3aa: CASSLPGGAKTGELFF; CDR3nt: TGTGCCAGCAGTTTGCCAGGGGGGGCAAAGACCGGGGAGCTGTTTTTT
v_gene: TRBV7-3; j_gene: TRBJ1-1; abundance: few; d_gene: NA; CDR3aa: CASSLTPTVNTEAFF; CDR3nt: TGTGCCAGCAGCTTAACGCCGACGGTGAACACTGAAGCTTTCTTT
v_gene: TRBV20-1; j_gene: TRBJ2-7; abundance: few; d_gene: TRBD1; CDR3aa: CSASRTGPPYEQYF; CDR3nt: TGCAGTGCTAGCCGGACAGGGCCCCCCTACGAGCAGTACTTC
v_gene: TRBV7-2; j_gene: TRBJ2-7; abundance: few; d_gene: TRBD1; CDR3aa: CASSPTGTGHYEQYF; CDR3nt: TGTGCCAGCAGCCCCACCGGGACAGGGCACTACGAGCAGTACTTC
v_gene: TRBV24-1; j_gene: TRBJ1-2; abundance: NA; d_gene: NA; CDR3aa: CATSISVNYGYTF; CDR3nt: TGTGCCACCTCGATATCAGTTAACTATGGCTACACCTTC
v_gene: TRBV11-2; j_gene: TRBJ1-5; abundance: many; d_gene: NA; CDR3aa: CASSPGHNQPQHF; CDR3nt: TGTGCCAGCAGCCCGGGTCACAATCAGCCCCAGCATTTT
v_gene: TRBV20-1; j_gene: TRBJ1-2; abundance: few; d_gene: NA; CDR3aa: CSARREDYGYTF; CDR3nt: TGCAGTGCTAGACGAGAGGACTATGGCTACACCTTC
v_gene: TRBV20-1; j_gene: TRBJ2-1; abundance: NA; d_gene: TRBD2; CDR3aa: CSALTSGGRNNEQFF; CDR3nt: TGCAGTGCCCTCACTAGCGGGGGAAGAAACAATGAGCAGTTCTTC
v_gene: TRBV10-3; j_gene: TRBJ2-3; abundance: NA; d_gene: NA; CDR3aa: CAIHPQEERADTQYF; CDR3nt: TGTGCCATCCACCCCCAGGAAGAACGCGCAGATACGCAGTATTTT
v_gene: TRBV29-1; j_gene: TRBJ2-5; abundance: NA; d_gene: NA; CDR3aa: CSVEANWGETQYF; CDR3nt: TGCAGCGTTGAAGCCAACTGGGGGGAGACCCAGTACTTC
v_gene: TRBV20-1; j_gene: TRBJ2-7; abundance: few; d_gene: NA; CDR3aa: CSLPREGRSYEQYF; CDR3nt: TGCAGTCTACCCCGCGAGGGCAGATCCTACGAGCAGTACTTC
v_gene: TRBV28; j_gene: TRBJ2-5; abundance: NA; d_gene: TRBD1; CDR3aa: CASRRLDRAQETQYF; CDR3nt: TGTGCCAGCAGACGCCTAGACAGGGCGCAAGAGACCCAGTACTTC
v_gene: TRBV6-5; j_gene: TRBJ2-7; abundance: few; d_gene: NA; CDR3aa: CASSSLQGNEQYF; CDR3nt: TGTGCCAGCAGTTCCCTACAGGGTAACGAGCAGTACTTC
v_gene: TRBV7-9; j_gene: TRBJ2-3; abundance: many; d_gene: NA; CDR3aa: CASSSGLHYSTDTQYF; CDR3nt: TGTGCCAGCAGCTCCGGATTGCACTATAGCACAGATACGCAGTATTTT
v_gene: TRBV6-1; j_gene: TRBJ1-2; abundance: few; d_gene: TRBD1; CDR3aa: CASSAYGQGGSYGYTF; CDR3nt: TGTGCCAGCAGTGCCTACGGACAGGGGGGATCCTATGGCTACACCTTC